Listed below are T cell receptor beta chains from one sample, sequenced in a study of graft-versus-host responses after intestinal transplantation. Sequencing used immunoSEQ multiplex PCR; TCRdb keeps in-frame clones, though not all of them. The top ten clones hold around 0.57% of a sample with 77,000 or so clones, over 85% of them seen once. These receptors' antigens are unknown. The sequences come from unstimulated CD8+ T cells sorted from spleen or lymph node cells, collected before intestinal transplant. These receptors were taken from a human donor who received an intestinal transplant. The CDR3 runs from the conserved cysteine through the conserved F or W. D genes are given only for firm matches. Clone size appears in some rows only: once, few, many, or a class for an expanded clone.

j_call | clone_size | v_call | d_call | cdr3_aa | cdr3_nt
TRBJ2-5 | . | TRBV5-4 | TRBD2 | CASSWGLAGSQETQYF | TGTGCCAGCAGCTGGGGACTAGCGGGTTCACAAGAGACCCAGTACTTC
TRBJ2-3 | . | TRBV29-1 | . | CSVEEGAGTDTQYF | TGCAGCGTTGAAGAAGGGGCCGGCACAGATACGCAGTATTTT
TRBJ1-1 | once | TRBV30 | . | CAWRPGNTEAFF | TGTGCCTGGAGGCCAGGGAACACTGAAGCTTTCTTT
TRBJ2-3 | . | TRBV27 | TRBD2 | CASSPGLGSQRADTQYF | TGTGCCAGCAGTCCGGGACTAGGAAGTCAACGAGCAGATACGCAGTATTTT
TRBJ2-1 | . | TRBV4-2 | TRBD2 | CASSPEALAGNSYNEQFF | TGTGCCAGCAGCCCGGAAGCGCTAGCGGGGAACTCCTACAATGAGCAGTTCTTC
TRBJ1-1 | . | TRBV15 | . | CATSSRVSAANTEAFF | TGTGCCACCAGCAGCAGGGTTTCTGCGGCGAACACTGAAGCTTTCTTT
TRBJ2-7 | . | TRBV7-9 | . | CASSLSRVGEYEQYF | TGTGCCAGCAGCTTATCACGGGTGGGAGAGTACGAGCAGTACTTC
TRBJ1-3 | . | TRBV4-1 | . | CASSHGLTSGNTIYF | TGCGCCAGCAGCCACGGACTGACCTCTGGAAACACCATATATTTT
TRBJ2-3 | . | TRBV7-6 | TRBD2 | CASSAGLAGSTDTQYF | TGTGCCAGCAGCGCGGGACTAGCGGGAAGCACAGATACGCAGTATTTT
TRBJ2-1 | . | TRBV6-5 | TRBD2 | CASSYPGTSGSLEQFF | TGTGCCAGCAGTTACCCCGGGACTAGCGGGAGTCTTGAGCAGTTCTTC
TRBJ2-1 | . | TRBV4-1 | . | CASGVAAPYNEQFF | TGCGCCAGCGGGGTGGCAGCACCTTACAATGAGCAGTTCTTC
TRBJ2-3 | . | TRBV18 | TRBD2 | CASSPTREESTDTQYF | TGTGCCAGCTCACCTACGCGGGAGGAGAGCACAGATACGCAGTATTTT
TRBJ1-1 | few | TRBV19 | TRBD1 | CASTGDRVLEAFF | TGTGCCAGTACAGGAGACAGGGTACTTGAAGCTTTCTTT
TRBJ2-7 | . | TRBV13 | TRBD2 | CASSLGLAGAAYEQYF | TGTGCCAGCAGCTTAGGACTAGCGGGAGCGGCGTACGAGCAGTACTTC
TRBJ2-2 | . | TRBV11-1 | TRBD1 | CASSHRQGTGELFF | TGTGCCAGCAGCCACCGACAGGGAACCGGGGAGCTGTTTTTT
TRBJ2-7 | . | TRBV27 | TRBD1 | CASSRTGTGGYEQYF | TGTGCCAGCAGTAGAACCGGGACAGGGGGCTACGAGCAGTACTTC
TRBJ2-7 | . | TRBV6-5 | . | CASSYHPTGSSYEQYF | TGTGCCAGCAGTTACCACCCCACAGGGAGCTCCTACGAGCAGTACTTC
TRBJ2-2 | . | TRBV27 | TRBD1 | CASRDRWDSPTNTGELFF | TGTGCCAGCAGGGACCGCTGGGACAGCCCCACGAACACCGGGGAGCTGTTTTTT
TRBJ1-1 | . | TRBV18 | . | CASSPGIHGFEAFF | TGTGCCAGCTCACCAGGAATCCACGGATTTGAAGCTTTCTTT
TRBJ2-3 | . | TRBV15 | . | CATSRDSGADTQYF | TGTGCCACCAGCAGAGATTCGGGAGCAGATACGCAGTATTTT
TRBJ1-2 | once | TRBV9 | TRBD1 | CASSGGTGIYGYTF | TGTGCCAGCAGCGGCGGGACAGGCATTTATGGCTACACCTTC
TRBJ2-1 | once | TRBV5-6 | TRBD2 | CASSLIKATSLYNEQFF | TGTGCCAGCAGCTTGATTAAGGCGACTAGCTTGTACAATGAGCAGTTCTTC
TRBJ2-6 | . | TRBV7-2 | . | CASSLPEGYSGANVLTF | TGTGCCAGCAGCTTACCAGAAGGATACTCTGGGGCCAACGTCCTGACTTTC
TRBJ2-7 | . | TRBV25-1 | TRBD1 | CASSELRDREYEQYF | TGTGCCAGCAGTGAACTCCGGGACAGGGAGTACGAGCAGTACTTC
TRBJ1-1 | . | TRBV6-5 | . | CASSYSSMNTEAFF | TGTGCCAGCAGTTACTCCTCGATGAACACTGAAGCTTTCTTT
TRBJ2-7 | . | TRBV30 | . | CAWSAGSPGEQYF | TGTGCCTGGAGTGCGGGGAGTCCGGGCGAGCAGTACTTC
TRBJ1-1 | . | TRBV14 | . | CASSQTPPVEAFF | TGTGCCAGCAGCCAAACCCCTCCAGTTGAAGCTTTCTTT
TRBJ2-1 | . | TRBV5-8 | . | CASSSSTRQTGLADNEQFF | TGTGCCAGCAGCTCCTCCACAAGACAGACTGGCCTTGCGGACAATGAGCAGTTCTTC
TRBJ2-1 | few | TRBV7-9 | . | CASSRGDYNEQFF | TGTGCCAGCAGCAGAGGAGACTACAATGAGCAGTTCTTC
TRBJ2-1 | once | TRBV7-9 | TRBD1 | CASSYGTGGRDEQFF | TGTGCCAGCAGCTATGGGACAGGGGGTAGGGATGAGCAGTTCTTC
TRBJ2-1 | . | TRBV27 | . | CASSLVRGPSYNEQFF | TGTGCCAGCAGTTTGGTCAGGGGACCCTCCTACAATGAGCAGTTCTTC
TRBJ2-5 | . | TRBV7-9 | . | CASSPITGTPRGQETQYF | TGTGCCAGCAGCCCAATAACCGGGACACCCCGGGGTCAAGAGACCCAGTACTTC
TRBJ1-2 | once | TRBV4-1 | . | CASSQVRTQANYGYTF | TGCGCCAGCAGCCAAGTTCGGACTCAGGCTAACTATGGCTACACCTTC
TRBJ1-5 | . | TRBV5-1 | . | CASSLVPGRPSQPQHF | TGCGCCAGCAGCTTGGTTCCGGGGCGGCCAAGCCAGCCCCAGCATTTT
TRBJ2-7 | . | TRBV5-1 | TRBD1 | CASSLGVQGSYEQYF | TGCGCCAGCAGCTTGGGGGTACAGGGGTCCTACGAGCAGTACTTC
TRBJ2-2 | . | TRBV28 | . | CASSFTNTGELFF | TGTGCCAGCAGTTTCACGAACACCGGGGAGCTGTTTTTT
TRBJ2-1 | . | TRBV5-1 | TRBD2 | CASSLAPGGRIGTNEQFF | TGCGCCAGCAGCTTGGCCCCGGGGGGGCGGATAGGGACCAATGAGCAGTTCTTC
TRBJ1-1 | . | TRBV27 | TRBD1 | CASSLSRGLGTEAFF | TGTGCCAGCAGTTTATCGAGGGGGCTAGGAACTGAAGCTTTCTTT
TRBJ2-1 | . | TRBV15 | . | CATSTGDGSEQFF | TGTGCCACCAGCACAGGGGATGGGAGTGAGCAGTTCTTC
TRBJ2-7 | . | TRBV30 | . | CAWSVSVATYEQYF | TGTGCCTGGAGTGTATCGGTAGCGACCTACGAGCAGTACTTC
TRBJ2-7 | . | TRBV19 | TRBD2 | CASSASGSGTYEQYF | TGTGCCAGTAGTGCTAGCGGGAGCGGAACCTACGAGCAGTACTTC
TRBJ2-7 | . | TRBV27 | . | CASSFRGQSYEQYF | TGTGCCAGCAGTTTCCGCGGACAGTCCTACGAGCAGTACTTC
TRBJ2-5 | . | TRBV7-9 | TRBD2 | CASSLVPTSENQETQYF | TGTGCCAGCAGCTTAGTACCGACTAGCGAGAACCAAGAGACCCAGTACTTC
TRBJ2-1 | . | TRBV18 | TRBD2 | CASSPRDRGLAGGPYNEQFF | TGTGCCAGCTCACCGAGGGACCGAGGACTAGCGGGAGGTCCCTACAATGAGCAGTTCTTC
TRBJ1-4 | . | TRBV6-4 | TRBD1 | CASSVSTGAQEKLFF | TGTGCCAGCAGTGTTTCGACAGGGGCGCAAGAAAAACTGTTTTTT
TRBJ2-5 | . | TRBV28 | TRBD2 | CASSLGWEGLGQETQYF | TGTGCCAGCAGTTTGGGGTGGGAGGGGTTAGGACAAGAGACCCAGTACTTC
TRBJ2-5 | . | TRBV2 | . | CASKGASGQQETQYF | TGTGCCAGCAAGGGGGCTAGCGGGCAACAAGAGACCCAGTACTTC
TRBJ1-1 | . | TRBV15 | . | CATRQGNTEAFF | TGTGCCACCAGACAGGGGAACACTGAAGCTTTCTTT
TRBJ2-7 | . | TRBV5-1 | . | CASSLASSRREQYF | TGCGCCAGCAGCTTGGCCTCTTCTCGTCGGGAGCAGTACTTC
TRBJ2-7 | . | TRBV10-2 | . | CASSDLGGLEQYF | TGCGCCAGCTCGGACCTGGGGGGCCTCGAGCAGTACTTC
TRBJ1-2 | . | TRBV4-2 | TRBD1 | CASRPTGGFEYGYTF | TGTGCCAGCAGGCCGACAGGGGGCTTTGAATATGGCTACACCTTC
TRBJ2-4 | . | TRBV15 | . | CATSRDDRAKNIQYF | TGTGCCACCAGCAGAGACGACAGAGCCAAAAACATTCAGTACTTC
TRBJ1-1 | . | TRBV13 | . | CASSLGQEPVRGEGSEAFF | TGTGCCAGCAGCTTAGGCCAGGAACCCGTGAGAGGGGAAGGCTCTGAAGCTTTCTTT